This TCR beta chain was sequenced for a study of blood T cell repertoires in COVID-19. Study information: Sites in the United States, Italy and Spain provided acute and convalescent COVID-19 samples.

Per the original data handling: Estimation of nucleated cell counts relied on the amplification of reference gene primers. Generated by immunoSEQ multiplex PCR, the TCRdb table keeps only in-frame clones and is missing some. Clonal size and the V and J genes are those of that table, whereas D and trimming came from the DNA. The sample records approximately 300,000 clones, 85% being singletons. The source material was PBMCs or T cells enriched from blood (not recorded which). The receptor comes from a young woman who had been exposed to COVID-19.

The CDR3 nucleotides read TGCGCCAGCAGCCTTACCGGGGGGAATCCCATCCACGAGCAGTACTTC. It is translated as CASSLTGGNPIHEQYF. This chain joins TRBV4-1 and TRBJ2-7; 7 nucleotides align to TRBD2. Germline V gene sequence: CDR1 MGHRA, CDR2 YSYEKL. V lost 4 bases to trimming and J lost 5 bases; unmatched junction nucleotides: 14. The CDR3 loop spans 16 amino acids.